This entry is about one TCR beta chain. The data originate from a study of blood T cell repertoires in COVID-19. Whole-study context: Samples representing acute and convalescent COVID-19 were sourced from the United States, Italy and Spain. T cells, B-cell-depleted T cells, or PBMCs provided the cDNA or gDNA that served as material.

Trimming shortened V by 3 bases and J by 3 bases, and 7 bases separated the two germline ends. The CDR3 runs to 13 residues. Per germline, CDR1 SNHLY and CDR2 FYNNEI. Profiling relied on immunoSEQ multiplex PCR, and the TCRdb table lists in-frame clones only, not all of them. The sample consists of roughly 120,000 clones, approximately 80% of them appearing once. V usage is TRBV2 and J usage is TRBJ2-3; a weak D match, TRBD2 (6 bases). This receptor was obtained from a woman older than 75 with acute or convalescent COVID-19. The sample was peripheral blood. The CDR3: CASSEGGTDTQYF. The CDR3 nucleotides read TGTGCCAGCAGTGAGGGAGGAACAGATACGCAGTATTTT.